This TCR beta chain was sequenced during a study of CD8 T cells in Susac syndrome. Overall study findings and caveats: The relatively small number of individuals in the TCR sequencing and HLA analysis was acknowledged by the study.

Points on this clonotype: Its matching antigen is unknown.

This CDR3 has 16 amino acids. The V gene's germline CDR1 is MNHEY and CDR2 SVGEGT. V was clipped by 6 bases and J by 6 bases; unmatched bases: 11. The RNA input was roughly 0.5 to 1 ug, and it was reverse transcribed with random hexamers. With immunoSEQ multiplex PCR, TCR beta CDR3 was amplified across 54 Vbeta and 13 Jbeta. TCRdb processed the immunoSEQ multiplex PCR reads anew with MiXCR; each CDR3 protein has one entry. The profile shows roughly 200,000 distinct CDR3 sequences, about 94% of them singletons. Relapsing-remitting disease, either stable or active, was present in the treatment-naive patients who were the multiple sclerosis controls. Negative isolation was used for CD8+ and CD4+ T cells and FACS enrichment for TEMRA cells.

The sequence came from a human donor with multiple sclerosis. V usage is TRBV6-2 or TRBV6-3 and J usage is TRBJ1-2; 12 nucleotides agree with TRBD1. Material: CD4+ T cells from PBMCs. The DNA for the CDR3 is TGTGCCAGCAGCTGGGCCGCGGGACAGGGGGCGAATGGCTACACCTTC. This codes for CASSWAAGQGANGYTF.